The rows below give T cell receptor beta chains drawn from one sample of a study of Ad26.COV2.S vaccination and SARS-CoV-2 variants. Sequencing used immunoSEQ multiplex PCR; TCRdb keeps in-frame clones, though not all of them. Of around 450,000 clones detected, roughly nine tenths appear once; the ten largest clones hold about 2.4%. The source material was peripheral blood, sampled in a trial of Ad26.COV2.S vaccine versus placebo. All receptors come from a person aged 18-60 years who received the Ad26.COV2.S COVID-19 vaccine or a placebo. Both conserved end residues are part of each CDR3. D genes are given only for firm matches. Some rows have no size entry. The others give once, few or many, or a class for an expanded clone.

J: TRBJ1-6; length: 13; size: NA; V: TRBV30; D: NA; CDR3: CACKRDGARSLHF; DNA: TGTGCCTGCAAACGGGATGGGGCGAGGTCCCTCCACTTT
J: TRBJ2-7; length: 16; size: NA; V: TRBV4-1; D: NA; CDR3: CASSQVGRGPLREQYF; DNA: TGCGCCAGCAGCCAAGTGGGCAGGGGACCCCTACGCGAGCAGTACTTC
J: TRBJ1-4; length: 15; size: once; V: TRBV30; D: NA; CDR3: CAWSVHGGANEKLFF; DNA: TGTGCCTGGAGTGTACATGGGGGCGCTAATGAAAAACTGTTTTTT
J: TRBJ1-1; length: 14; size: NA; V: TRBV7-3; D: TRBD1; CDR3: CASSSRPGQGAAFF; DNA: TGTGCCAGCAGCTCGCGACCGGGACAGGGGGCAGCTTTCTTT
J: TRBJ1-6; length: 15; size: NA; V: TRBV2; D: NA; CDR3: CASNRGSSYNSPLHF; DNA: TGTGCCAGCAATCGGGGGAGCTCCTATAATTCACCCCTCCACTTT
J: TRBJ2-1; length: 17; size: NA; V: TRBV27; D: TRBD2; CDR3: CASSPRNSGGASDEQFF; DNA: TGTGCCAGCAGTCCAAGGAATAGCGGGGGGGCCAGCGATGAGCAGTTCTTC
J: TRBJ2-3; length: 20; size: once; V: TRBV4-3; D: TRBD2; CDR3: CASSQVSSGRGSFSTDTQYF; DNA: TGCGCCAGCAGCCAAGTATCTAGCGGGAGAGGGTCGTTCTCCACAGATACGCAGTATTTT
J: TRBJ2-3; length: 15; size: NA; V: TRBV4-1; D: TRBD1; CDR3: CASSPRDRLSDTQYF; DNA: TGCGCCAGCAGCCCCCGGGACAGGTTGTCTGATACGCAGTATTTT
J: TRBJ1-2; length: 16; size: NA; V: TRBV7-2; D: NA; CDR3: CASSLNRDSTNYGYTF; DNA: TGTGCCAGCAGCCTCAACCGGGACTCTACTAACTATGGCTACACCTTC
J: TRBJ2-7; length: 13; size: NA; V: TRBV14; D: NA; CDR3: CASSLPGEFPPYF; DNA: TGTGCCAGCAGCCTCCCTGGAGAGTTCCCCCCGTACTTC
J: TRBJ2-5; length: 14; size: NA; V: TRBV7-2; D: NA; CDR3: CASSLGGYGETQYF; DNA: TGTGCCAGCAGCTTAGGAGGGTACGGGGAGACCCAGTACTTC
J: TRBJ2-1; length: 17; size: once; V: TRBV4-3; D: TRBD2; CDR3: CASSQDPGRGDLVKQFF; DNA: TGCGCCAGCAGCCAAGATCCCGGGCGGGGGGACCTCGTGAAGCAGTTCTTC
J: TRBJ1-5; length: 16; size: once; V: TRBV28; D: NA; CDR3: CASSPLGSGVDQPQHF; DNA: TGTGCCAGCAGTCCCCTCGGTTCGGGAGTTGATCAGCCCCAGCATTTT
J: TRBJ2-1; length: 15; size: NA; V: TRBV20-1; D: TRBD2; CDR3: CSASDPSGVYNEQFF; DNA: TGCAGTGCTAGTGATCCTAGCGGGGTTTACAATGAGCAGTTCTTC
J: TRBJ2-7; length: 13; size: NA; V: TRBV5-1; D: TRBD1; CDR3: CASRPGQGYEQYF; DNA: TGCGCCAGCAGGCCGGGACAGGGCTACGAGCAGTACTTC
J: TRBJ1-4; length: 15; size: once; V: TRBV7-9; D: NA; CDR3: CASSPSTASDEKLFF; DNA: TGTGCCAGCAGCCCCTCGACGGCTTCCGATGAAAAACTGTTTTTT
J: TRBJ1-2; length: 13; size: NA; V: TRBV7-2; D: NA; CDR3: CASSFRQAGGYTF; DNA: TGTGCCAGCAGCTTCCGGCAGGCGGGCGGCTACACCTTC
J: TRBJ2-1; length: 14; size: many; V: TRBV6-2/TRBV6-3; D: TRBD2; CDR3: CASSSGSSYNEQFF; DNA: TGTGCCAGCAGTAGCGGGAGCTCCTACAATGAGCAGTTCTTC
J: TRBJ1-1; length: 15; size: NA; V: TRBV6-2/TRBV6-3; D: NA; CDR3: CASSYWGQIRTEAFF; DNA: TGTGCCAGCAGTTACTGGGGGCAAATAAGGACTGAAGCTTTCTTT
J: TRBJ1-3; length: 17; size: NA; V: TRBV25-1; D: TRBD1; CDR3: CASSEFGRGPEGNTIYF; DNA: TGTGCCAGCAGTGAATTTGGCAGGGGGCCGGAAGGAAACACCATATATTTT
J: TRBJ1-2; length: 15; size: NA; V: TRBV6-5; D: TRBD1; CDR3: CATMGGHRGHYGYTF; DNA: TGTGCCACCATGGGTGGACACAGGGGCCACTATGGCTACACCTTC
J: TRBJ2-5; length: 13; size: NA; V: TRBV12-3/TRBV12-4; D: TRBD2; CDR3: CASSFSGGETQYF; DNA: TGTGCCAGCAGTTTCTCGGGGGGAGAGACCCAGTACTTC
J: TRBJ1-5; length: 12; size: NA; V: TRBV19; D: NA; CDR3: CASSIPNQPQHF; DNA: TGTGCCAGTAGTATTCCCAATCAGCCCCAGCATTTT
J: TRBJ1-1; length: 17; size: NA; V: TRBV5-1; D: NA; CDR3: CASSSIKYRDGNTEAFF; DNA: TGCGCCAGCAGCTCGATAAAATACAGGGATGGGAACACTGAAGCTTTCTTT